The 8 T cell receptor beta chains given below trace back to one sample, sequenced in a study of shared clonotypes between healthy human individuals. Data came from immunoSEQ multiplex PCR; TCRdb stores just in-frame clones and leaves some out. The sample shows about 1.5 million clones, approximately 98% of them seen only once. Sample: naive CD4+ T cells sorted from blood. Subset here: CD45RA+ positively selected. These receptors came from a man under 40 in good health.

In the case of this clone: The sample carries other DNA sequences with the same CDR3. CDR3 residues: CASSPGTGPSYEQYF. The DNA of the CDR3 is TGTGCCAGCTCACCGGGGACAGGGCCTTCCTACGAGCAGTACTTC. The genes are TRBV18 and TRBJ2-7, with 9 bases aligning to TRBD1. CDR1 is KGHSH and CDR2 is LQKENI in the germline V gene. With V trimmed by 3 bases and J by 1 base, 4 bases remained unmatched. This CDR3 comprises 15 residues.

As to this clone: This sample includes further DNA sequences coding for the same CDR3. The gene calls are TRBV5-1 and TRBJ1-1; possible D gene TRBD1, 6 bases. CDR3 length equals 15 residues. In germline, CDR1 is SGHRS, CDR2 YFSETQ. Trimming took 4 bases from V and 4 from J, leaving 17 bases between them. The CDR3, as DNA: TGCGCCAGCAGCCTGTGGGGGCCTGGGGGCACTGAAGCTTTCTTT. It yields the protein CASSLWGPGGTEAFF.

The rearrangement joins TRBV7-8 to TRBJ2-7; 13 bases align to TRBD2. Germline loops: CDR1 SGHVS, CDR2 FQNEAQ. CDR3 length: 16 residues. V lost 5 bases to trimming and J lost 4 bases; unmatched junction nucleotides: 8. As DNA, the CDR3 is TGTGCCAGCAGCCGGACTAGCGGGAGCTGGACGTACGAGCAGTACTTC. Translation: CASSRTSGSWTYEQYF.

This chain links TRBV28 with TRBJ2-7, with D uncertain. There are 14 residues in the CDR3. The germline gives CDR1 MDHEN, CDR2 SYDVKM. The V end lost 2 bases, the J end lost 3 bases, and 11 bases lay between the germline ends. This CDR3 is CASSLPTRFYEQYF. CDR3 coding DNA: TGTGCCAGCAGTTTACCAACACGTTTCTACGAGCAGTACTTC.

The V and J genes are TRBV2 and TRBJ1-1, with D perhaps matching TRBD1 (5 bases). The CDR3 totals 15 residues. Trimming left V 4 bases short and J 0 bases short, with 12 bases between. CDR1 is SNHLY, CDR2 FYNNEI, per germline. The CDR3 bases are TGTGCCAGCAGTGGAGGGGCCTCCCTGAACACTGAAGCTTTCTTT. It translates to CASSGGASLNTEAFF.

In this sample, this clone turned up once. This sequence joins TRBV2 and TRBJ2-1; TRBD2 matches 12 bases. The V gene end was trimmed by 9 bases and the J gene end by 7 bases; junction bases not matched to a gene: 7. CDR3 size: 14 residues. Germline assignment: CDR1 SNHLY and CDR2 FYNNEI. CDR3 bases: TGTGCCAGGACGACTAGCGGGAGAGGGAATGAGCAGTTCTTC. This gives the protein CARTTSGRGNEQFF.

The CDR3 region is CASSLRQGEASYEQYF. The DNA for the CDR3 is TGTGCCAGCAGCTTAAGACAGGGGGAGGCCTCCTACGAGCAGTACTTC. The rearrangement links TRBV7-9 to TRBJ2-7; 9 positions agree with TRBD1. Germline values: CDR1 SEHNR, CDR2 FQNEAQ (reference sequence). There are 16 residues in the CDR3. The V gene end was trimmed by 2 bases and the J gene end by 0 bases; junction bases not matched to a gene: 5. Full variable domain (missing parts from reference TRBV7-9 and TRBJ2-7): DTGVSQNPRHKITKRGQNVTFRCDPISEHNRLYWYRQTLGQGPEFLTYFQNEAQLEKSRLLSDRFSAERPKGSFSTLEIQRTEQGDSAMYLCASSLRQGEASYEQYFGPGTRLTVT.

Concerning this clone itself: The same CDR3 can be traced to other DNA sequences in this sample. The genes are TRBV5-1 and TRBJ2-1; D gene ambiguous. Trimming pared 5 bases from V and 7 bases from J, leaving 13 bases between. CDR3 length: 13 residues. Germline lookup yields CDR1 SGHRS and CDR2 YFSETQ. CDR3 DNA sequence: TGCGCCAGCAGTTCGGGTCTGGGGAATGAGCAGTTCTTC. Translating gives CASSSGLGNEQFF.